This T cell receptor beta chain was sequenced during a study of blood T cell repertoires in COVID-19. Overall study: Acute and convalescent COVID-19 specimens originated in the United States, Italy and Spain. In each case, the material was cDNA or gDNA derived from T cells, B-cell-depleted T cells, or PBMCs.

Authors' methods: Amplification of reference gene primers provided the estimated nucleated cell counts. The assay was immunoSEQ multiplex PCR, and TCRdb's table has in-frame clones only and misses some. That table gives V, J and clone size, and the DNA gave D and trimming. The sample lists 100,000 or so clones, around 80% occurring once. Sequencing used peripheral blood. The clonotype originates from a man older than 75 with acute or convalescent COVID-19.

This CDR3 reads CASSTTLYGYTF. CDR3 nucleotide sequence: TGTGCCAGCAGCACGACTCTTTATGGCTACACCTTC. The gene calls are TRBV12-3 or TRBV12-4 and TRBJ1-2; D unresolved. Trimming shortened V by 6 bases and J by 5 bases, and 10 bases separated the two germline ends. The CDR3 has 12 amino acids.